Listed here are 2 T cell receptor beta chains from one sample, sequenced in a study of blood T cell repertoires in COVID-19. Produced via immunoSEQ multiplex PCR; TCRdb's table is partial and in-frame only. The sample consists of hundreds of thousands of clones, about 90% of them appearing once. Specimen: peripheral blood. These TCRs come from a woman aged 25 to 39 who had recovered from COVID-19.

This chain links TRBV5-4 with TRBJ2-5; D possibly corresponds to TRBD2 (6 bases). The germline V gene encodes CDR1 SGHNT and CDR2 YYREEE (reference sequence). CDR3 length equals 17 residues. V shed 1 base and J shed 1 base, with 17 bases lying between them. CDR3 region: CASSLYGSGPFQETQYF. DNA for the CDR3: TGTGCCAGCAGCTTGTACGGTAGCGGACCTTTCCAAGAGACCCAGTACTTC.

This clone came up once. The chain recombines TRBV29-1 with TRBJ2-5; D is uncertain. The CDR3 is made up of 15 amino acids. CDR1 SQVTM and CDR2 ANQGSEA come from the germline V gene. V was pared by 6 bases and J by 5 bases, with 22 bases between. The CDR3 here is CSVDIPNRGLETQYF. The DNA for the CDR3 is TGCAGCGTCGACATCCCTAACCGTGGCCTGGAGACCCAGTACTTC.